The 18 T cell receptor beta chains reported below all come from one sample, sequenced in a study of blood T cell repertoires in COVID-19. TCRdb's copy holds only in-frame clones and misses some; the assay was immunoSEQ multiplex PCR. The table shows fewer than 200,000 clones, with roughly 80% occurring only once. Sequencing was done on a sample of peripheral blood. The receptors were gathered from a man aged 55 to 69 with acute or convalescent COVID-19.

The chain uses TRBV9 and TRBJ1-2; possible D gene TRBD1, 5 bases. CDR1 SGDLS and CDR2 YYNGEE come from the germline V gene. The V end was cut by 2 bases, the J end by 4 bases, with 18 bases between. The CDR3 loop spans 16 amino acids. The CDR3 DNA follows: TGTGCCAGCAGCGTCGCCGTGCCGACAGATATCTATGGCTACACCTTC. Translation gives CASSVAVPTDIYGYTF.

The J gene is TRBJ2-5, the V gene TRBV2; 7 bases map to TRBD1. Germline V gene sequence: CDR1 SNHLY, CDR2 FYNNEI. This CDR3 has 13 amino acids. Unmatched junction bases numbered 5, after V lost 5 bases and J lost 5 bases. Written as DNA, the CDR3 is TGTGCCAGCAGTTACAGGGGCGGGGAGACCCAGTACTTC. Its translation: CASSYRGGETQYF.

This sequence joins TRBV2 and TRBJ1-3; a weak D match, TRBD1 (6 bases). There are 13 residues in the CDR3. The germline V gene has CDR1 SNHLY and CDR2 FYNNEI. Trimming cost V 9 bases and J 0 bases, with 9 bases left between them. The chain's CDR3 is CASGQSSGNTIYF. CDR3 coding DNA: TGTGCCAGTGGACAGAGCTCTGGAAACACCATATATTTT.

This sequence joins TRBV4-2 and TRBJ2-3; 12 bases fit TRBD1. The junction had 12 bases not matched to a gene; V was cut back by 0 bases and J by 5 bases. The germline CDR1 and CDR2 sequences are LGHNA and YNFKEQ. The CDR3 covers 19 residues. This chain's CDR3 is CASSQDLWGQGAKGDTQYF. In DNA, the CDR3 is TGTGCCAGCAGCCAAGATCTTTGGGGACAGGGGGCAAAAGGAGATACGCAGTATTTT.

The rearrangement uses TRBV28 and TRBJ1-5, with D perhaps TRBD1 (5 bases). Between the trimmed V and J ends, which lost 2 bases and 3 bases, there was a span of 14 bases. Per the germline V gene, CDR1 is MDHEN and CDR2 is SYDVKM. CDR3 length equals 16 residues. The CDR3 coding sequence is TGTGCCAGCAGTTTAGGGTACAGGACCAACAATCAGCCCCAGCATTTT. It specifies CASSLGYRTNNQPQHF.

This chain links TRBV24-1 with TRBJ1-1, with 7 bases lining up with TRBD1. Germline values: CDR1 KGHDR, CDR2 SFDVKD. With 6 bases clipped from V and 12 bases from J, the junction kept 12 bases outside the gene matches. The CDR3 runs 13 residues. This CDR3 reads CATSPRGRIGTFF. The CDR3 DNA reads as TGTGCCACCAGTCCTAGGGGGCGGATAGGAACTTTCTTT.

This chain links TRBV7-6 with TRBJ2-2; D possibly corresponds to TRBD2 (6 bases). Trimming cost V 3 bases and J 12 bases, with 11 bases left between them. Per germline, CDR1 SGHVS and CDR2 FNYEAQ. This CDR3 spans 12 amino acids. CDR3 protein: CASSFDRGKLFF. CDR3 nucleotides: TGTGCCAGCAGCTTCGACCGGGGGAAGCTGTTTTTT.

V is TRBV7-8 and J is TRBJ1-4; D unresolved. The CDR3 runs 18 residues. Germline V gives CDR1 SGHVS, CDR2 FQNEAQ. V was pared by 1 base and J by 0 bases, with 15 bases between. The CDR3 here is CASSLVRINFATNEKLFF. The CDR3 region has the DNA TGTGCCAGCAGCTTAGTACGAATAAACTTTGCAACTAATGAAAAACTGTTTTTT.

This clone has only a few counts. The V and J genes are TRBV6-1 and TRBJ1-6; no reliable D call. This CDR3 comprises 16 residues. Germline V gives CDR1 MNHNS, CDR2 SASEGT. V gave up 2 bases and J gave up 0 bases, with 8 bases separating them. The CDR3 protein is CASSETVSSYNSPLHF. The CDR3 DNA reads as TGTGCCAGCAGTGAAACGGTTAGCTCCTATAATTCACCCCTCCACTTT.

This clone was counted only a few times. This chain uses TRBV19 with TRBJ1-3; D is ambiguous. Germline loops: CDR1 LNHDA, CDR2 SQIVND (reference sequence). The length of the CDR3 is 15 residues. V shed 3 bases and J shed 3 bases, with 12 bases lying between them. The CDR3: CASSMSGGFGNTIYF. CDR3 nucleotide sequence: TGTGCCAGTAGTATGTCGGGAGGCTTTGGAAACACCATATATTTT. The full variable domain, in which reference TRBV19 and TRBJ1-3 provide the parts outside the CDR3, is DGGITQSPKYLFRKEGQNVTLSCEQNLNHDAMYWYRQDPGQGLRLIYYSQIVNDFQKGDIAEGYSVSREKKESFPLTVTSAQKNPTAFYLCASSMSGGFGNTIYFGEGSWLTVV.

This clone was observed a handful of times. This CDR3 is CASDVSGGWWETQYF. In DNA, the CDR3 is TGTGCCAGCGACGTGTCGGGGGGCTGGTGGGAGACCCAGTACTTC. The chain couples TRBV9 to TRBJ2-5, with D possibly TRBD2 on 7 matching bases. V dropped 7 bases and J dropped 5 bases, with 21 bases sitting between them. This CDR3 spans 15 amino acids. From germline, CDR1 is SGDLS and CDR2 YYNGEE. Supplemented by reference TRBV9 and TRBJ2-5, the full variable domain reads DSGVTQTPKHLITATGQRVTLRCSPRSGDLSVYWYQQSLDQGLQFLIQYYNGEERAKGNILERFSAQQFPDLHSELNLSSLELGDSALYFCASDVSGGWWETQYFGPGTRLLVL.

This clone was recorded once. The V gene is TRBV7-6, the J gene TRBJ1-3; 7 nucleotides align to TRBD1. Germline CDR1 and CDR2: SGHVS and FNYEAQ. The CDR3 is made up of 15 amino acids. The J segment lost 2 bases and the V segment lost 5 bases, leaving 6 bases of the junction unmatched. The DNA for the CDR3 is TGTGCCAGCAGCCCTGCAGGGGGTACTGGAAACACCATATATTTT. Amino acid sequence: CASSPAGGTGNTIYF.

This clone was observed once. The genes are TRBV28 and TRBJ1-2, with a tentative D call TRBD1 (5 bases). CDR1 MDHEN and CDR2 SYDVKM come from the germline V gene. The CDR3 runs 15 residues. Trimming stripped 5 bases from V and 7 bases from J, with 20 bases between. CDR3 sequence: CASSDTKGRVTGYTF. In nucleotides, the CDR3 is TGTGCCAGCAGTGATACGAAGGGCAGGGTCACTGGCTACACCTTC.

V usage is TRBV18 and J usage is TRBJ1-4, with a weak D call TRBD1 (5 bases). Germline CDR1 reads KGHSH; CDR2 reads LQKENI. Trimming removed 6 bases at V and 4 bases at J, with 9 bases between. The CDR3 spans 13 residues. The CDR3 spells CASSPGLNEKLFF. In DNA, the CDR3 is TGTGCCAGCTCCCCGGGACTTAATGAAAAACTGTTTTTT.

This clone was recorded a few times. J is TRBJ1-1 and V is TRBV7-2, with TRBD1 as a possible D gene (5 bases). Looked up from germline, CDR1 is SGHTA and CDR2 is FQGNSA. Deletions cut 3 bases from V and 1 base from J, with 12 bases between. The CDR3 length is 15 residues. CDR3 loop: CASSLMGRANTEAFF. CDR3 bases: TGTGCCAGCAGCTTGATGGGGCGAGCGAACACTGAAGCTTTCTTT.

As for this clone: The sample has other DNA sequences that encode this CDR3 too. The chain combines TRBV7-9 with TRBJ1-4, with D unresolved. The V end lost 4 bases, the J end lost 7 bases, and 4 bases lay between the germline ends. Germline V gene lookup returns CDR1 SEHNR and CDR2 FQNEAQ (reference sequence). The CDR3 is 11 amino acids. The CDR3 DNA is TGTGCCAGCAGCTCTACTGAAAAACTGTTTTTT. Translating it yields CASSSTEKLFF.

This chain connects TRBV10-3 to TRBJ1-6; 8 bases align to TRBD1. Unmatched junction bases numbered 7, after V lost 4 bases and J lost 5 bases. Germline CDR1 and CDR2: ENHRY and SYGVKD. The CDR3 contains 16 residues. The CDR3 DNA reads TGTGCCATCAGTGTGGGACAGGCGGGAAATAATTCACCCCTCCACTTT. Encoded protein: CAISVGQAGNNSPLHF.

Notes on this clone: One end of the junction varies from germline; a read error may be responsible. This chain links TRBV5-4 with TRBJ2-3, with D maybe TRBD1 (6 bases). The CDR3 is 16 residues long. Germline-derived CDR1 and CDR2 are SGHNT and YYREEE (reference sequence). The CDR3: CASTLSGTQGSGTQYF. The CDR3 DNA is TGTGCCAGCACCTTGTCCGGGACCCAGGGGAGTGGTACGCAGTATTTT. The whole variable domain, remainder taken from reference TRBV5-4 and TRBJ2-3, is ETGVTQSPTHLIKTRGQQVTLRCSSQSGHNTVSWYQQALGQGPQFIFQYYREEENGRGNFPPRFSGLQFPNYSSELNVNALELDDSALYLCASTLSGTQGSGTQYFGPGTRLTVL.